This T cell receptor (beta chain) was captured in a study of shared clonotypes between healthy human individuals. Findings of the study overall: Sequencing depth was a factor that was expected to affect clonotype sharing among donors. Enrolling few donors narrowed the genetic and exposure-history diversity that was represented.

Deletions cut 3 bases from V and 10 bases from J, with 7 bases between. Germline V gene lookup returns CDR1 WSHSY and CDR2 SAAADI. There are 12 residues in the CDR3. This clone was detected a few times. Antigen: not known. The naive CD8 population came from CD45RO-negative cells selected for CCR7, without terminally differentiated effector memory CD45RA+ cells. Original processing notes: ImmunoSEQ output lacked quality scores and full-length reads, limiting matched filtering. The repertoire was sequenced with immunoSEQ multiplex PCR; TCRdb's copy has only in-frame clones and lacks some. The V and J calls and clone size come from that table; D and trimming were worked out from the DNA. Found here are around 2,000,000 clones, about 95% of them singletons; the top ten hold approximately 1.2%.

The TCR sequence derives from a man aged 18 to 35 in good health. The sample taken for sequencing was naive CD8+ T cells sorted from blood. This chain links TRBV10-2 with TRBJ1-6; no definite D call. CDR3 in amino acids: CASSDSLSPLHF. Here the CDR3 DNA reads TGCGCCAGCAGTGACAGTCTCTCACCCCTCCACTTT.